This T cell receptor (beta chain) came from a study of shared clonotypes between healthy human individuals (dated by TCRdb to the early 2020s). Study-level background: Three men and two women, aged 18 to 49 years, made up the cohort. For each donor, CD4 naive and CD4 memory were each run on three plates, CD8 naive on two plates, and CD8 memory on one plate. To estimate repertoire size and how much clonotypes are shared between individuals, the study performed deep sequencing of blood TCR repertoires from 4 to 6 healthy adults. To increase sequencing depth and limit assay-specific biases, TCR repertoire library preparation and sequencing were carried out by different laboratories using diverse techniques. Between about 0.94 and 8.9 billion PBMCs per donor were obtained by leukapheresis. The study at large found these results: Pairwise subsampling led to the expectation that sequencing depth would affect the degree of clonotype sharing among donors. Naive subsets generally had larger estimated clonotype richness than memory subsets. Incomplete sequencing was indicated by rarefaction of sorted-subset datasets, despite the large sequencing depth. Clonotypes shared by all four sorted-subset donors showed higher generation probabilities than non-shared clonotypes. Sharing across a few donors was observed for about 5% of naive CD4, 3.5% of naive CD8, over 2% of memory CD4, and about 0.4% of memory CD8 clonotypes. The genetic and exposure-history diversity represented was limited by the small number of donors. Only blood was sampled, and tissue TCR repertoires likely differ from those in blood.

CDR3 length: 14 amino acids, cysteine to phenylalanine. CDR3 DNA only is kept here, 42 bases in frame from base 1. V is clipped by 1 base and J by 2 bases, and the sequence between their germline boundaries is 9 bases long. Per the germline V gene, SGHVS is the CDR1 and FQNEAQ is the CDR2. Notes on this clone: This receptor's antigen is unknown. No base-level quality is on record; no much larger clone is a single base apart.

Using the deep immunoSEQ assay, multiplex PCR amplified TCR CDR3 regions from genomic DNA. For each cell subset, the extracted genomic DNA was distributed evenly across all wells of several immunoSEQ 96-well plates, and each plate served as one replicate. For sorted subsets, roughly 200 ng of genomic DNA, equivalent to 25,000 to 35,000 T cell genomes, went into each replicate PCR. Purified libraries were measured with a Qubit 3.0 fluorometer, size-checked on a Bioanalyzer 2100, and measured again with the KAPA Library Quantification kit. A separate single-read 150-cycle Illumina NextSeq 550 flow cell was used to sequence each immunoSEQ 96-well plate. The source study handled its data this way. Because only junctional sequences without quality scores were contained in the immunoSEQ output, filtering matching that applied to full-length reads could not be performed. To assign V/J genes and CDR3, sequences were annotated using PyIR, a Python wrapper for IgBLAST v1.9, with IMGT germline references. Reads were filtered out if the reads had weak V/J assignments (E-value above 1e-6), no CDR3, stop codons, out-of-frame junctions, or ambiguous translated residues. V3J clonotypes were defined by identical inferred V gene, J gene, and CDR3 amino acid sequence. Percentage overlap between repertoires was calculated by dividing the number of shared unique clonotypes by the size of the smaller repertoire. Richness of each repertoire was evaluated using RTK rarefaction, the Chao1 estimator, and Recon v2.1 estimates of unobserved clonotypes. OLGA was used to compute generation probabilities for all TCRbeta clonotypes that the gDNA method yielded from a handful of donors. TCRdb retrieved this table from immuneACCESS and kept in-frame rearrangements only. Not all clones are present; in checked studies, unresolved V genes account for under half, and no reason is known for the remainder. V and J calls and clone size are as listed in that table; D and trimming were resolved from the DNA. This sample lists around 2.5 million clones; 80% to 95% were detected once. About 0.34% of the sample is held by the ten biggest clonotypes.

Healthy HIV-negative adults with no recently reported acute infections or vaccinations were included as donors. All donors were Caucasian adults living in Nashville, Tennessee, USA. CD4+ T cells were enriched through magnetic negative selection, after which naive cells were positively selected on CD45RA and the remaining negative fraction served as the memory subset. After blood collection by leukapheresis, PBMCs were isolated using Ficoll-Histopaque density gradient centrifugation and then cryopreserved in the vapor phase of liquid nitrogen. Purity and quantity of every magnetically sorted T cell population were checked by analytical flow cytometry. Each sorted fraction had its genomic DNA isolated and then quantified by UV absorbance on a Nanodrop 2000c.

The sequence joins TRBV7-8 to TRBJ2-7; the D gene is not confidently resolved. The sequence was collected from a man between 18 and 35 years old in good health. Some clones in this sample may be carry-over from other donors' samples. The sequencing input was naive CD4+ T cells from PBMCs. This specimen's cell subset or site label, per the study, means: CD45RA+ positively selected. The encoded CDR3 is CASSLGGTTYEQYF. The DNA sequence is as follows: TGTGCCAGCAGCTTAGGAGGAACCACCTACGAGCAGTACTTC. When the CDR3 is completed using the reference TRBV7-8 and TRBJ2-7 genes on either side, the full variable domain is GAGVSQSPRYKVAKRGQDVALRCDPISGHVSLFWYQQALGQGPEFLTYFQNEAQLDKSGLPSDRFFAERPEGSVSTLKIQRTQQEDSAVYLCASSLGGTTYEQYFGPGTRLTVT.